This T cell receptor (beta chain) appears in the sequencing data of a study of blood T cell repertoires in COVID-19. Background on the study: COVID-19 samples collected from the United States, Italy and Spain covered acute and convalescent phases.

In the source study's methods: For nucleated cells, counts were estimated from reference gene primer amplification. Some clones are missing from TCRdb's copy, which holds only in-frame ones; the method was immunoSEQ multiplex PCR. The V and J calls and clone size come from that table; D and trimming were worked out from the DNA. The data contain 250,000 to 350,000 clones, around 81% of them seen just once; the ten biggest clones take up around 4.5%. V lost 4 bases to trimming and J lost 5 bases; unmatched junction nucleotides: 7. The germline gives CDR1 SGHRS, CDR2 YFSETQ. The CDR3 consists of 16 residues.

This TCR came from a woman aged 45-60 years with active or convalescent COVID-19. The sample was peripheral blood. The chain couples TRBV5-1 to TRBJ2-5, with TRBD2 identical over 14 bases. CDR3: CASSQGLAGDWETQYF. CDR3 DNA: TGCGCCAGCAGCCAGGGACTAGCGGGAGATTGGGAGACCCAGTACTTC.